A single T cell receptor beta chain is shown here with its context. No antigen is known for it. Donors came from a validation cohort of some 110 subjects, distinct from the first 666-subject cohort. This sample is part of a study of cytomegalovirus exposure and HLA in healthy donors. Whole-study results and caveats: Confirmation in vitro established that a few CMV-associated chains were specific for CMV antigens. Both high specificity and high sensitivity reportedly marked the classifier's diagnosis of cytomegalovirus status. Most TCRs appeared rarely, but some public TCRs recurred in many donors.

Germline-derived CDR1 and CDR2 are KGHSH and LQKENI. V lost 5 bases to trimming and J lost 6 bases; unmatched junction nucleotides: 0. This CDR3 region has 11 residues. The protocol was immunoSEQ multiplex PCR, while the TCRdb copy is restricted to in-frame clones and leaves out a portion. The sample comprises more than 70,000 clones, around 93% of which are singletons, and 0.9% to 1.2% rests with the top ten. V gene TRBV18 combines with J gene TRBJ1-2, with 7 bases identical to TRBD1. The sequence was obtained from a woman aged 18-30 years in good health and CMV-seronegative. The sequencing input was PBMCs. CDR3 amino acids: CASSTGDGYTF. The CDR3 nucleotides are TGTGCCAGCTCAACAGGGGATGGCTACACCTTC.